This T cell receptor beta chain was captured in a study of shared clonotypes between healthy human individuals. Overall study findings and caveats: Among donors, the sharing of clonotypes was expected to be influenced by sequencing depth.

CDR3 size: 15 residues. In germline, CDR1 is MDHEN, CDR2 SYDVKM. V lost 6 bases, J lost 2 bases, and 11 bases lay in between. Assay used: immunoSEQ multiplex PCR; TCRdb lists only in-frame clones, some missing. The profile covers some 2,500,000 clones, with approximately 94% appearing a single time and approximately 0.37% taken by the ten largest. Of note for this clone: What it binds is not known.

Sequencing was carried out using naive CD4+ T cells from PBMCs. Stated subset: CD45RA+ positively selected. The sequence came from a man aged 18 to 29 in good health. Some clones in this sample may be carry-over from other donors' samples. This chain links TRBV28 with TRBJ2-6; D is unresolved. DNA for the CDR3: TGTGCCAGCAGCCGCAGGAGCCCTGGGGCCAACGTCCTGACTTTC. It yields the protein CASSRRSPGANVLTF.